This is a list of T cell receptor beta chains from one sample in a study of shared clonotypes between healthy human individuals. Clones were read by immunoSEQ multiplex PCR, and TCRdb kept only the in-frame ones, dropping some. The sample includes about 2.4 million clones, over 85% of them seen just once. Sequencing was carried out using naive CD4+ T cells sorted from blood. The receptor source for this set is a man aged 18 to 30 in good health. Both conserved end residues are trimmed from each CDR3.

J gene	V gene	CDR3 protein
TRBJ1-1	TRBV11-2	ASSSGVGVGTEAF
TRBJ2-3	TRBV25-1	ASSVAGGADTQY
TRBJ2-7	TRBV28	ASRLNDYEQY
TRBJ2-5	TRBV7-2	ASSLTYLAGQETQY
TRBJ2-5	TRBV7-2	ASSYQLGGETQY
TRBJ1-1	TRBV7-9	ASSIGGVMNTEAF
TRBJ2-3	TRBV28	ASGAPDTQY
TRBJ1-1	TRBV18	ASSQKTGSEAF
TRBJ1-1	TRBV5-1	ASSWGSTGTEAF
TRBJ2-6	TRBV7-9	ASSFLLGSGANVLT
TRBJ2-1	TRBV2	ASTEARGNNEQF
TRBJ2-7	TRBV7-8	ASSHREQAEQY
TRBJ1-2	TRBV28	ASSSTPGRGNYGYT
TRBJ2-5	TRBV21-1	ASSRERAREQPRNQETQY
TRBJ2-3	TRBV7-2	ASSVLAGLSTDTQY
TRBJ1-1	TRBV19	ASSITGPTEAF
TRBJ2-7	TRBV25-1	ASSESGLGVEY
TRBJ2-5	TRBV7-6	ASTNGQSEETQY
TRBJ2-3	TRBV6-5	ASSWDRNTDTQY
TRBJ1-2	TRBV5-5	ASSPRTGDSGYT
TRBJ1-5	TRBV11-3	ASSLVYRGVNGCQPQH
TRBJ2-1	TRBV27	ASSPPGTPRGQF
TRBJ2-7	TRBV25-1	ASSKFYEQY
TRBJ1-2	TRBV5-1	ASSFQTGDAYGYT